A selection of T cell receptor beta chains follows, all from one sample in a study of OX40 agonist ivuxolimab in advanced cancers. The data were produced by immunoSEQ multiplex PCR, yet TCRdb's version contains in-frame clones alone and is incomplete. The sample includes more than 9,000 clones, approximately 74% of them seen just once. This specimen consisted of CD4+ or CD8+ T cells sorted from blood, obtained in a trial of the OX40 agonist ivuxolimab. The origin of the receptors is an adult with an advanced solid tumor such as melanoma, head and neck, liver or kidney cancer. CDR3s include the opening cysteine and the closing phenylalanine or tryptophan. The order of the fields is D gene, J gene, V gene, clone size, CDR3 protein, CDR3 DNA. D genes are given only for firm matches. Clone size appears in some rows only: once, few, many, or a class for an expanded clone.

>NA|TRBJ2-2|TRBV6-6|few
CASNAGQINTGELFF
TGTGCCAGCAATGCGGGACAGATTAACACCGGGGAGCTGTTTTTT
>NA|TRBJ2-1|TRBV19|NA
CASSIDDQGNEQFF
TGTGCCAGTAGTATAGATGACCAGGGCAATGAGCAGTTCTTC
>TRBD2|TRBJ2-1|TRBV7-2|NA
CASSLSGSQANEQFF
TGTGCCAGCAGCCTGAGCGGGAGCCAAGCCAATGAGCAGTTCTTC
>NA|TRBJ1-1|TRBV19|NA
CASSLFGRETEAFF
TGTGCCAGTAGTCTCTTCGGAAGGGAAACTGAAGCTTTCTTT
>TRBD2|TRBJ2-7|TRBV28|NA
CASRRENQFSYEQYF
TGTGCCAGCAGGCGGGAGAACCAATTCTCCTACGAGCAGTACTTC
>NA|TRBJ1-1|TRBV25-1|NA
CASRVTDNTEAFF
TGTGCCAGCAGGGTCACGGATAACACTGAAGCTTTCTTT
>TRBD2|TRBJ2-1|TRBV5-1|NA
CASRPRGLALGDEQFF
TGCGCCAGCAGACCCCGAGGACTAGCCCTAGGGGATGAGCAGTTCTTC
>NA|TRBJ1-4|TRBV19|NA
CASRKWNEKLFF
TGTGCCAGTAGAAAGTGGAATGAAAAACTGTTTTTT
>TRBD2|TRBJ2-6|TRBV5-6|NA
CASSFSSGRITGANVLTF
TGTGCCAGCAGCTTCTCTAGCGGGAGGATCACTGGGGCCAACGTCCTGACTTTC
>NA|TRBJ2-2|TRBV7-7|once
CASSLRNGELFF
TGTGCCAGCAGCTTGCGTAACGGGGAGCTGTTTTTT
>NA|TRBJ2-7|TRBV7-6|once
CASSLGAAPAHEQYF
TGTGCCAGCAGCTTAGGGGCAGCCCCCGCCCACGAGCAGTACTTC
>TRBD1|TRBJ2-4|TRBV7-9|NA
CASRERTGENIQYF
TGTGCCAGCAGGGAACGGACAGGGGAAAACATTCAGTACTTC
>NA|TRBJ2-1|TRBV5-1|NA
CASSPSSYNEQFF
TGCGCCAGCAGTCCCAGCTCCTACAATGAGCAGTTCTTC
>NA|TRBJ1-1|TRBV30|NA
CAWSVLGNTEAFF
TGTGCCTGGAGTGTACTGGGGAACACTGAAGCTTTCTTT
>TRBD1|TRBJ1-2|TRBV6-6|few
CASTHQGAGYGYTF
TGTGCCAGCACCCACCAGGGGGCCGGCTATGGCTACACCTTC
>NA|TRBJ1-4|TRBV4-3|NA
CASSQDSGTNEKLFF
TGCGCCAGCAGCCAAGATTCGGGAACTAATGAAAAACTGTTTTTT
>TRBD1|TRBJ2-7|TRBV9|NA
CASSVEPGQGSYEQYF
TGTGCCAGCAGCGTAGAACCGGGACAGGGCTCCTACGAGCAGTACTTC
>NA|TRBJ2-3|TRBV28|NA
CASSLRLLGTQYF
TGTGCCAGCAGTTTGCGTCTTTTGGGTACGCAGTATTTT
>NA|TRBJ2-1|TRBV9|medium-sized
CASSADYEQFF
TGTGCCAGCAGCGCAGATTATGAGCAGTTCTTC
>NA|TRBJ1-1|TRBV27|NA
CASSLGGGGTEAFF
TGTGCCAGCAGTTTAGGGGGGGGAGGGACTGAAGCTTTCTTT
>NA|TRBJ1-2|TRBV27|NA
CASSLQTGYGYTF
TGTGCCAGCAGTTTACAGACAGGCTATGGCTACACCTTC
>NA|TRBJ2-7|TRBV5-6|NA
CASSLAYEQYF
TGTGCCAGCAGCCTGGCTTACGAGCAGTACTTC
>TRBD1|TRBJ1-5|TRBV6-5|NA
CASRRTGRNQPQHF
TGTGCCAGCAGAAGGACAGGGCGCAATCAGCCCCAGCATTTT
>NA|TRBJ2-5|TRBV9|NA
CASSGSGETQYF
TGTGCCAGCAGCGGGAGTGGGGAGACCCAGTACTTC